This T cell receptor beta chain was identified during a study of T cell repertoires in cytomegalovirus infection. CDR1 and CDR2 (germline): SGHDN, FVKESK. The CDR3 spans 15 residues. The V gene end was trimmed by 2 bases and the J gene end by 10 bases; junction bases not matched to a gene: 9. This clonotype was seen ten or more times. Its antigen remains unidentified. TCRdb used MiXCR to reprocess the reads, holding one entry per CDR3 protein. The table shows tens of thousands of distinct CDR3 sequences, with about 4.2% occurring only once. General study points: Cumulative public TCR beta family frequency identified carriers of CMV plus the relevant HLA.

This TCR was sampled from a human donor in good health (CMV status not recorded). Some clones in this sample may be carry-over from other donors' samples. V and J are TRBV14 and TRBJ2-7; TRBD2 agrees at 12 bases. Sequenced input: PBMCs. The CDR3 here is CASSQLPSGRVDQYF. For the CDR3, the DNA is TGTGCCAGCAGCCAACTCCCTAGCGGGAGGGTCGATCAGTACTTC. The entire variable domain, with the rest obtained from reference TRBV14 and TRBJ2-7, is as follows: EAGVTQFPSHSVIEKGQTVTLRCDPISGHDNLYWYRRVMGKEIKFLLHFVKESKQDESGMPNNRFLAERTGGTYSTLKVQPAELEDSGVYFCASSQLPSGRVDQYFGPGTRLTVT.